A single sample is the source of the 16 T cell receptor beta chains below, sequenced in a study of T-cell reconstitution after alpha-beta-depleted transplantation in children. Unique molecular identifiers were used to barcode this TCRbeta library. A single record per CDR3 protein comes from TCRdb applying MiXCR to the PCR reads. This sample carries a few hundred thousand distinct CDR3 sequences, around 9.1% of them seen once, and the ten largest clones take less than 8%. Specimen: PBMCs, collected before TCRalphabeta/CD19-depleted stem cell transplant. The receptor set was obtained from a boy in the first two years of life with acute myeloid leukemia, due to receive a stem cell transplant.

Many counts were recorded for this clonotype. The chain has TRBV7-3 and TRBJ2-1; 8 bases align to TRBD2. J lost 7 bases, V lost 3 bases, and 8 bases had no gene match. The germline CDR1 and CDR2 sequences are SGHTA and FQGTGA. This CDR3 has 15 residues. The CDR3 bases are TGTGCCAGCAGCTTGGACGGGGGGGCGGGTAATGAGCAGTTCTTC. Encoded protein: CASSLDGGAGNEQFF.

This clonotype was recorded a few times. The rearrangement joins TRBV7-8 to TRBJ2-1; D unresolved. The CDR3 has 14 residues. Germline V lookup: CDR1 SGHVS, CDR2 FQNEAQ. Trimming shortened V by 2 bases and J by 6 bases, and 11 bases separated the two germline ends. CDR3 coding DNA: TGTGCCAGCAGCTTACCAGTCGCCTCCAATGAGCAGTTCTTC. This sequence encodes CASSLPVASNEQFF.

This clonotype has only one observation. The CDR3 here is CASSPLAGGPGGELFF. The CDR3 region has the DNA TGTGCCAGCAGCCCCCTAGCGGGGGGGCCTGGAGGGGAGCTGTTTTTT. This chain links TRBV3-1 with TRBJ2-2; 12 bases fit TRBD2. The CDR3 length is 16 residues. V lost 4 bases to trimming and J lost 8 bases; unmatched junction nucleotides: 8. Germline CDR1 LGHDT, CDR2 YNNKEL (reference sequence).

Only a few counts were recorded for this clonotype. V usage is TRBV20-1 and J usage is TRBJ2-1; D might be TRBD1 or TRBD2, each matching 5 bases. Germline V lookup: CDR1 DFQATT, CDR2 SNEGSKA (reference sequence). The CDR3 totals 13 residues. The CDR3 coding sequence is TGCAGCGCCCCGGGACGGATCTACAATGAGCAGTTCTTC. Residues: CSAPGRIYNEQFF.

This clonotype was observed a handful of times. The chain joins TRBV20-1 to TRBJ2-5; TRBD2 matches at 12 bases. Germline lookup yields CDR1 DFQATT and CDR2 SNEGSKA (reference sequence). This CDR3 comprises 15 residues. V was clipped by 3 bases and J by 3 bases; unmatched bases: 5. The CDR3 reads CSASDRLAGEETQYF. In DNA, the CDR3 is TGCAGTGCTAGTGATCGACTAGCGGGAGAAGAGACCCAGTACTTC.

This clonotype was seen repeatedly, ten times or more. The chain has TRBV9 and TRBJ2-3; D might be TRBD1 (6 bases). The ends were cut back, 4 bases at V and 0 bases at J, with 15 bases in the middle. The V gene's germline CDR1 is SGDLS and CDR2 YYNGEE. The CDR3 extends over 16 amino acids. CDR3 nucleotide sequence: TGTGCCAGCAGCCTGGGGGCGTCGATTAGCACAGATACGCAGTATTTT. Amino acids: CASSLGASISTDTQYF.

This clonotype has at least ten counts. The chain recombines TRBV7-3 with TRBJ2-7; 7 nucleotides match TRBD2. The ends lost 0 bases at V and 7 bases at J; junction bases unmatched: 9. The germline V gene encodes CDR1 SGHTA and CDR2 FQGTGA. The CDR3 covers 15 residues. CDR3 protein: CASSLTRAGPREQYF. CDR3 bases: TGTGCCAGCAGCTTAACTCGAGCGGGACCCAGGGAGCAGTACTTC.

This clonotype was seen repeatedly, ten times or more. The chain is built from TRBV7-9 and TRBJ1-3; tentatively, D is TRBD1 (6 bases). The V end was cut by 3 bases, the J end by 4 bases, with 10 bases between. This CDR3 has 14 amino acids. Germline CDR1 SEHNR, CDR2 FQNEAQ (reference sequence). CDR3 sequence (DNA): TGTGCCAGCAGCTTCGACAGGCTCGGAAACACCATATATTTT. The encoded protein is CASSFDRLGNTIYF.

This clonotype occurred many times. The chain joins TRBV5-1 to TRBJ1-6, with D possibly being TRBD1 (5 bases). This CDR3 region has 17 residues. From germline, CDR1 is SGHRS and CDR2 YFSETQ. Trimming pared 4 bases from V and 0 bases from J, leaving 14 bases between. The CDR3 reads CASSGAVGSSYNSPLHF. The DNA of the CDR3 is TGCGCCAGCAGCGGGGCGGTGGGGAGCTCCTATAATTCACCCCTCCACTTT.

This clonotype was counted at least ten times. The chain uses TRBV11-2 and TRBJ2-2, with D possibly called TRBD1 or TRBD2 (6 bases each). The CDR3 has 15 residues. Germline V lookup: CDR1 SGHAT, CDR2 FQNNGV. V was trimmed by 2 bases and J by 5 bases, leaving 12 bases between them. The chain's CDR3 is CASSLRRGQTGELFF. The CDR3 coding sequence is TGTGCCAGCAGCTTACGTCGGGGGCAGACCGGGGAGCTGTTTTTT.

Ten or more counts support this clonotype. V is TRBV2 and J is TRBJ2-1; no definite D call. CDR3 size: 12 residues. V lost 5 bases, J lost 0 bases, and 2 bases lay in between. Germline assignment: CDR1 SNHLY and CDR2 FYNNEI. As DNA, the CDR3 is TGTGCCAGCAGTCGCTCCTACAATGAGCAGTTCTTC. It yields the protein CASSRSYNEQFF.

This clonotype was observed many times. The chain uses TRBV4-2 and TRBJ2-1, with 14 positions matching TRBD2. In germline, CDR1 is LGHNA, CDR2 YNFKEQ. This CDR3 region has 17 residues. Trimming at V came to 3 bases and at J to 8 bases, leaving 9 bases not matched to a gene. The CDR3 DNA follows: TGTGCCAGCAGCCACGCGGGACTAGCGGGAGCACGGGATGAGCAGTTCTTC. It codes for CASSHAGLAGARDEQFF.

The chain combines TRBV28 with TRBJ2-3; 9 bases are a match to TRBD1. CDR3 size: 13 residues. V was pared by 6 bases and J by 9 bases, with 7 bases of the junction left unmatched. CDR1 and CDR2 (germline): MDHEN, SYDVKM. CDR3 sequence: CASRSGTGRTQYF. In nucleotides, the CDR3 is TGTGCCAGCAGATCCGGGACAGGGCGAACGCAGTATTTT.

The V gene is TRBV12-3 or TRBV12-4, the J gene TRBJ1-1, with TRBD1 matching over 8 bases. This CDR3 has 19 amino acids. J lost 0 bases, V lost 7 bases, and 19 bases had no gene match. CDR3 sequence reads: CASKALTRAGGNLNTEAFF. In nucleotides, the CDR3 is TGTGCCAGCAAGGCCCTAACCCGGGCAGGGGGCAACTTGAACACTGAAGCTTTCTTT.

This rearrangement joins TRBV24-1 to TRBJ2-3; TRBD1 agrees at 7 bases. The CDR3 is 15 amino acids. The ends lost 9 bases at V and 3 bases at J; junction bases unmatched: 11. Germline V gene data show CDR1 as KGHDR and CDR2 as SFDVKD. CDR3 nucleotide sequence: TGTGCCACCTCACGACCCAGGGGGATGACAGATACGCAGTATTTT. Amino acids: CATSRPRGMTDTQYF.

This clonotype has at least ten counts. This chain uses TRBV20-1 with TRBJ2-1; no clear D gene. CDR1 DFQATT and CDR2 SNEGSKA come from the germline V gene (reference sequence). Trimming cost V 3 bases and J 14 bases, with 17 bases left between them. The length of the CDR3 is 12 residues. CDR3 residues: CSASELFRMEFF. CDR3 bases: TGCAGTGCTAGTGAACTTTTCAGGATGGAGTTCTTC.